This entry is about one TCR beta chain. The data derive from a study of OX40 agonist ivuxolimab in advanced cancers. The method was immunoSEQ multiplex PCR; TCRdb's version includes in-frame clones alone and lacks a portion of them. The sample holds roughly 39,000 clones, around 90% seen once. V was trimmed by 4 bases and J by 3 bases, leaving 13 bases between them. Germline loops: CDR1 SGHVS, CDR2 FNYEAQ. There are 14 residues in the CDR3. The clonotype comes from an adult with an advanced solid tumor such as melanoma, head and neck, liver or kidney cancer. The sequencing used CD4+ or CD8+ T cells sorted from blood, collected in a trial of the OX40 agonist ivuxolimab. This chain joins TRBV7-6 and TRBJ2-7; unclear D gene. The CDR3: CASSSQLHGYEQYF. CDR3 nucleotide sequence: TGTGCCAGCAGCTCTCAGCTTCATGGCTACGAGCAGTACTTC.